This T cell receptor (beta chain) was retrieved from a study of identical twins (TCRdb year 2016). General notes on the study: To test whether fetal clonotypes persist, the study used deep sequencing on TCR alpha and beta repertoires from monozygotic twins, unrelated adults of various ages, and cord blood. To rule out contamination, the twin experiments were replicated at different times with different library preparation protocols.

The protocol used for the library was 5' RACE. Sequencing was performed on an Illumina HiSeq 2000. A universal primer binding site was introduced by template switching, and a unique molecular identifier was present in the final cDNA, enabling accurate counting of TCR cDNA molecules. Specific primers in the conserved constant-segment region were used to synthesize first-strand cDNA for the TCR alpha and beta chains. Each cDNA library was double barcoded, with a SMART-Mk sample barcode plus Illumina barcodes, to control for contamination. Two successive PCR steps introduced TruSeq adapter sequences along with Illumina sample barcodes. Sequencing of the TCR alpha and beta cDNA libraries was done on the Illumina HiSeq platform using custom primers. The authors' pipeline ran thus. MiGEC was used to process raw reads and extract unique molecular identifiers, and MiXCR was used to find CDR3 positions. Recombination models were inferred per individual with the repgenHMM and IGoR tools using an EM algorithm. Shared clonotypes were analyzed with the tcR package in R, and sharing was normalized by the product of cloneset sizes. To study raw recombination free of thymic and clonal selection effects, out-of-frame nonproductive sequences were analyzed. Starting from the raw public reads, TCRdb applied fastp trimming at Q25, assembled clones with MiXCR and retained in-frame beta chains. Rows matching on CDR3 protein sequence are summarized as one entry with the most common DNA and genes. Clone size and V and J calls follow TCRdb, not the original study. Recorded for this sample are some 330,000 distinct CDR3 sequences; about 10% of them occurred a single time. 8% to 10% of the sample belongs to the ten largest clones.

Only healthy Caucasian donors were included. Three unrelated non-twin adults were also sequenced: a male aged 18 to 30, a male aged 50 to 60 and a female aged 50 to 60. Using Miltenyi CD45RO+ enrichment and human naive T-cell isolation kits, memory (CD45RO+) and naive T cells were isolated from PBMC. Overall results and qualifications from the work: Compared with coincidental sharing between unrelated individuals, out-of-frame TCR alpha sequences shared between twins had an excess of sequences with low generation probability. Fewer insertions were carried by abundant cord blood beta clonotypes, a similar but weaker trend appeared in young adult naive repertoires, and no such trend appeared in memory repertoires. Invariant T cells such as MAIT and iNKT could partly confound zero-insertion analyses, although diverse VJ usage argued against such confounding for most clonotypes. Because the same donors could not be followed over many years, the conclusions relied on cross-sectional statistical analysis. A weaker excess of twin sharing was found in beta out-of-frame sequences because the signal-to-noise ratio was lowered by fewer shared sequences. In monozygotic twins, out-of-frame TCR alpha sharing was systematically underestimated by recombination models, although the models agreed with sharing between unrelated individuals.

This clonotype was found many times. Its target antigen remains unknown. Per-base qualities were not stored, and no clone one base away is much larger. The sequence came from a woman between 45 and 65 years old in good health. Sequencing was done on a sample of naive T cells sorted from blood. Sample cell subset or site, as interpreted from the label and publication: cells isolated with a human naive T-cell isolation kit.

The DNA sequence is TGCAGTGCTCCTCTAGCGGGAGACTACAATGAGCAGTTCTTC. The encoded protein is CSAPLAGDYNEQFF. In this chain, TRBV20-1 is recombined with TRBJ2-1, with 10 bases aligning to TRBD2. The CDR3 starts with the cysteine, ends with the phenylalanine, and has 14 residues. Only the CDR3 portion is preserved as DNA: 42 bases, with reading frame beginning at the first base. CDR1 and CDR2 are read off the germline V gene (reference sequence) as DFQATT and SNEGSKA. V is pruned by 5 bases and J by 3 bases, leaving 4 bases of the junction without a gene match.